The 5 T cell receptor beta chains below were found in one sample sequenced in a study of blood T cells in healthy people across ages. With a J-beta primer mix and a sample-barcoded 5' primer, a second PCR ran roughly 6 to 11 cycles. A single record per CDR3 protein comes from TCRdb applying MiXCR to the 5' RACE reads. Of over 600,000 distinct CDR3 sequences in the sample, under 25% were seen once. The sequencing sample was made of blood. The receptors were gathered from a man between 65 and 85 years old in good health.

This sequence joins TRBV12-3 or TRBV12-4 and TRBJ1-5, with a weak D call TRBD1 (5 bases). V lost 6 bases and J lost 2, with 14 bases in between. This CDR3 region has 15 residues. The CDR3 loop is CASRVGASGNQPQHF. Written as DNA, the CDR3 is TGTGCCAGCAGAGTAGGGGCGTCCGGCAATCAGCCCCAGCATTTT.

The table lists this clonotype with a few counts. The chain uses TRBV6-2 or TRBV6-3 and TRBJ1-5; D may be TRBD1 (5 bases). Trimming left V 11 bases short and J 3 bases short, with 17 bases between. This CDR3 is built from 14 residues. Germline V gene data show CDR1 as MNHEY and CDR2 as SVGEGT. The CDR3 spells CAGGNLGDNQPQHF. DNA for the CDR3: TGTGCCGGCGGGAATCTAGGGGACAATCAGCCCCAGCATTTT.

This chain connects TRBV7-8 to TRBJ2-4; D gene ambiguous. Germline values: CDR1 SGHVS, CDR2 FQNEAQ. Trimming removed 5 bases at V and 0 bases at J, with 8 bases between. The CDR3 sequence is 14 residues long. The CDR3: CASSTPLAKNIQYF. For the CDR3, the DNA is TGTGCCAGCAGCACCCCTCTAGCCAAAAACATTCAGTACTTC.

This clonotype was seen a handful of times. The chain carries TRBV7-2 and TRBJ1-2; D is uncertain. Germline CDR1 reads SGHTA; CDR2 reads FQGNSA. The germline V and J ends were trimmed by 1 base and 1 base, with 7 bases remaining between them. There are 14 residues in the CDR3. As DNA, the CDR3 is TGTGCCAGCAGCTTAGTGAACAGTAACTATGGCTACACCTTC. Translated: CASSLVNSNYGYTF.

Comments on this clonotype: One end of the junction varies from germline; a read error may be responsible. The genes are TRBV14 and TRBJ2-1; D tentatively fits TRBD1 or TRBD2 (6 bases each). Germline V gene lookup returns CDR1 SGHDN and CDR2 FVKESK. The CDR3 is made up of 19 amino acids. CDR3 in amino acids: CASSQDWSVTSDRDNGQFF. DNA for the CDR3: TGTGCCAGCAGCCAAGATTGGTCGGTGACTAGTGATCGGGACAATGGGCAGTTCTTC.